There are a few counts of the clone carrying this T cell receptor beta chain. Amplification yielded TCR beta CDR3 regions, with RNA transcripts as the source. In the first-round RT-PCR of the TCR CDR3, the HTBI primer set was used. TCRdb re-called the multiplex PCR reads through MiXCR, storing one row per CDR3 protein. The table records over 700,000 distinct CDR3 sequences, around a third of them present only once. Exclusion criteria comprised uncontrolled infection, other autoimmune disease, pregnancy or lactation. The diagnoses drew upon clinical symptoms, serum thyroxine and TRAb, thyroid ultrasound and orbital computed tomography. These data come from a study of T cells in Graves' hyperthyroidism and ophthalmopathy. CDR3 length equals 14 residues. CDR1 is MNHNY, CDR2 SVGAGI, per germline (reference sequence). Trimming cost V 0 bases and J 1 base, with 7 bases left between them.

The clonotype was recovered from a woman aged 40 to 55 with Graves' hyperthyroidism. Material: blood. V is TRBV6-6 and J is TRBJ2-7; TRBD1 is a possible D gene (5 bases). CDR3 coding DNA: TGTGCCAGCAGTTACTCGGACAATTCCTACGAGCAGTACTTC. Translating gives CASSYSDNSYEQYF.